These T cell receptor beta chains were read from a single sample in a study of T cells after yellow fever vaccination. TCRdb reprocessed the 5' RACE reads via MiXCR and lists one record per CDR3 protein. The sample lists about 430,000 distinct CDR3 sequences, approximately 18% occurring once. Sequenced here: PBMCs, sampled before the yellow fever booster vaccination. Every receptor here comes from a man aged 18-30 years who received the YFV17D yellow fever vaccine. The CDR3 runs from the conserved cysteine through the conserved F or W. The D gene is left open where the match is weak. Some rows mark clone size as missing; the rest say once, few, many or name a class of expanded clone.

size	J	D	V	CDR3	DNA
many	TRBJ1-2	.	TRBV6-5	CASSYGNYGYTF	TGTGCCAGCAGTTACGGGAACTATGGCTACACCTTC
few	TRBJ1-1	.	TRBV18	CASSPYTDGMNTEAFF	TGTGCCAGCTCACCTTACACTGACGGCATGAACACTGAAGCTTTCTTT
few	TRBJ2-3	TRBD2	TRBV5-1	CASSPTSGGSHSTDTQYF	TGCGCCAGCAGCCCGACTAGCGGGGGATCTCATTCCACAGATACGCAGTATTTT
.	TRBJ2-2	TRBD2	TRBV6-2/TRBV6-3	CASRRTSAGGELFF	TGTGCCAGCAGACGGACTAGCGCGGGCGGGGAGCTGTTTTTT
.	TRBJ2-1	TRBD2	TRBV6-5	CASSYPTSGGYNEQFF	TGTGCCAGCAGTTACCCGACTAGCGGGGGGTACAATGAGCAGTTCTTC
.	TRBJ2-1	.	TRBV12-3/TRBV12-4	CASSLNGINEQFF	TGTGCCAGCAGTTTAAACGGTATCAATGAGCAGTTCTTC
.	TRBJ2-7	.	TRBV20-1	CSASSGATGSSSYEQYF	TGCAGTGCCAGCTCAGGGGCAACAGGTTCAAGCTCCTACGAGCAGTACTTC
few	TRBJ2-1	TRBD2	TRBV5-6	CASSRPLAGAFGEQFF	TGTGCCAGCAGCAGGCCTCTAGCGGGGGCCTTCGGTGAGCAGTTCTTC
.	TRBJ1-1	.	TRBV12-3/TRBV12-4	CASSFTGVTEAFF	TGTGCCAGCAGTTTTACAGGAGTAACTGAAGCTTTCTTT
.	TRBJ2-1	TRBD2	TRBV20-1	CSAIPGRRTSINEQFF	TGCAGTGCTATCCCCGGGCGGAGGACTAGTATCAATGAGCAGTTCTTC
.	TRBJ1-4	TRBD1	TRBV12-3/TRBV12-4	CASRRTGATNEKLFF	TGTGCCAGCAGGCGAACAGGGGCAACTAATGAAAAACTGTTTTTT
many	TRBJ2-1	TRBD2	TRBV12-3/TRBV12-4	CASGDLGLAGAARYF	TGTGCCAGCGGTGATCTGGGACTAGCGGGGGCCGCTAGGTACTTC
few	TRBJ2-4	.	TRBV18	CASSPLSKGDIQYF	TGTGCCAGCTCACCACTATCAAAGGGTGACATTCAGTACTTC
.	TRBJ1-3	.	TRBV20-1	CSPLEPSGNTIYF	TGCAGTCCCCTAGAGCCCTCAGGAAACACCATATATTTT
.	TRBJ2-3	.	TRBV6-1	CASSEYTDTQYF	TGTGCCAGCAGTGAATATACAGATACGCAGTATTTT
.	TRBJ1-1	TRBD1	TRBV4-2	CASSRRTGDNTEAFF	TGTGCCAGCAGCCGACGGACAGGCGATAACACTGAAGCTTTCTTT
few	TRBJ1-1	TRBD1	TRBV7-9	CASSPQGAYTEAFF	TGTGCCAGCAGCCCACAGGGGGCATACACTGAAGCTTTCTTT
.	TRBJ2-3	.	TRBV10-3	CAISGWENGADTQYF	TGTGCCATCAGTGGTTGGGAAAACGGGGCAGATACGCAGTATTTT
.	TRBJ2-2	.	TRBV5-5	CASSPGQIGLGELFF	TGTGCCAGCAGCCCAGGACAGATTGGTTTGGGGGAGCTGTTTTTT
few	TRBJ1-2	.	TRBV20-1	CSASPPARAGYGYTF	TGCAGTGCTAGCCCCCCCGCCCGGGCCGGGTATGGCTACACCTTC
.	TRBJ2-7	TRBD1	TRBV30	CAWSVAGTGVGQYF	TGTGCCTGGAGTGTTGCCGGGACAGGGGTCGGGCAGTACTTC
.	TRBJ2-2	.	TRBV7-7	CASSLGVLENTGELFF	TGTGCCAGCAGCTTAGGTGTCCTGGAGAACACCGGGGAGCTGTTTTTT
few	TRBJ2-2	.	TRBV12-3/TRBV12-4	CASSFSLRAGELFF	TGTGCCAGCAGTTTCTCCCTACGCGCCGGGGAGCTGTTTTTT
.	TRBJ2-6	TRBD1	TRBV5-5	CASSSDRGSSSGANVLTF	TGTGCCAGCAGCTCCGACAGGGGATCCTCCTCTGGGGCCAACGTCCTGACTTTC
.	TRBJ1-2	.	TRBV9	CASSEGTQGPGYTF	TGTGCCAGCAGCGAGGGGACACAGGGCCCGGGCTACACCTTC